This T cell receptor beta chain was captured by sequencing in a study of blood T cell repertoires in COVID-19. In the study overall: Acute and convalescent COVID-19 samples came from the United States, Italy and Spain. In each case, the material was cDNA or gDNA derived from T cells, B-cell-depleted T cells, or PBMCs.

In the study's own analysis: Reference gene primer amplification gave nucleated cell count estimates. Here immunoSEQ multiplex PCR was the method, and the copy in TCRdb shows in-frame clones only, minus some. The V and J calls and the clone size are those of that table, but D and trimming were determined from the DNA. The sample consists of hundreds of thousands of clones, about 87% of them appearing once. Seattle participants joined during active infection and were tracked over time. The germline V gene encodes CDR1 SGHDT and CDR2 YYEEEE. V was clipped by 0 bases and J by 11 bases, with 15 bases between them. The CDR3 has 13 residues.

The sequence was collected from a woman aged 45 to 65 with COVID-19, enrolled during active disease. The chain uses TRBV5-6 and TRBJ2-7, with D possibly being TRBD1 (6 bases). Sequencing used peripheral blood. CDR3 sequence: CASSLGGAGAEYF. DNA of the CDR3: TGTGCCAGCAGCTTGGGTGGGGCAGGGGCGGAGTACTTC.